The present T cell receptor (beta chain) was sequenced within a study of regulatory T cells in long-lasting Graves disease. The sample's time point: newly diagnosed GD, antithyroid drugs for less than 3 months. From PBMCs, RNA was extracted and then used to make the TCR library. The germline CDR1 and CDR2 sequences are SGHDN and FVKESK. The V gene end was trimmed by 2 bases and the J gene end by 6 bases; junction bases not matched to a gene: 7. This CDR3 comprises 15 residues. This clonotype was counted ten times or more. Its antigen is unidentified. Study findings and constraints: Gene preferences differed: TRBV28, TRBJ1-2, TRBJ2-5 in persistent cases.

Researchers made TCR beta libraries by using iRepertoire HTBI primers and running Arm-PCR on CDR3 regions. TCRdb re-called the multiplex PCR reads with MiXCR, one entry per CDR3 protein. The profile shows hundreds of thousands of distinct CDR3 sequences, approximately 16% of them singletons. The same sample was also used in a study of T cells in Graves' hyperthyroidism and ophthalmopathy. That source notes: With the HTBI primer set, the TCR CDR3 went through a first round of RT-PCR.

The chain links TRBV14 to TRBJ1-1; TRBD1 matches 9 bases. The source was peripheral blood mononuclear cells (PBMCs), collected at new diagnosis, from a patient treated with antithyroid drugs. The receptor was derived from a woman aged 35 to 49 with Graves disease. The CDR3 spells CASSQRDRVWAEAFF. In DNA, the CDR3 is TGTGCCAGCAGCCAAAGGGACAGGGTTTGGGCTGAAGCTTTCTTT.